Listed below are T cell receptor beta chains from one sample, sequenced in a study of T cell responses to AZD1222 COVID-19 vaccine. Generated by immunoSEQ multiplex PCR, the TCRdb table keeps only in-frame clones and is missing some. This listing includes 150,000 or so clones. Material for sequencing was peripheral blood. The receptors come from an adult in good health. CDR3s include the opening cysteine and the closing phenylalanine or tryptophan. D genes are given only for firm matches.

v_gene	d_gene	j_gene	CDR3aa	CDR3nt
TRBV7-2	TRBD1	TRBJ1-2	CASSTPTGGLRGYTF	TGTGCCAGCAGCACACCGACAGGGGGCTTAAGAGGCTACACCTTC
TRBV7-9	-	TRBJ2-7	CASGSKRYEQYF	TGTGCCAGCGGGAGTAAGAGGTACGAGCAGTACTTC
TRBV28	-	TRBJ1-4	CASSLLGALGANEKLFF	TGTGCCAGCAGTTTACTGGGGGCTCTAGGGGCTAATGAAAAACTGTTTTTT
TRBV12-5	-	TRBJ1-5	CASGLGDQGAQHF	TGTGCTAGTGGTTTGGGGGATCAGGGTGCCCAGCATTTT
TRBV30	TRBD1	TRBJ1-3	CAWSVGAGGYSSGGNTIYF	TGTGCCTGGAGTGTTGGGGCAGGGGGTTATTCGTCGGGAGGAAACACCATATATTTT
TRBV7-9	-	TRBJ1-1	CASSSSGGLNTEAFF	TGTGCCAGCAGCTCATCCGGGGGCTTGAACACTGAAGCTTTCTTT
TRBV4-1	-	TRBJ1-2	CASSQEGTPYGYTF	TGCGCCAGCAGCCAAGAGGGGACACCCTATGGCTACACCTTC
TRBV19	TRBD1	TRBJ1-6	CASTRTGDESPLHF	TGTGCCAGTACCCGGACAGGGGACGAATCACCCCTCCACTTT
TRBV5-8	TRBD1	TRBJ2-2	CASFVWDRVYTGELFF	TGTGCCAGCTTCGTCTGGGACAGGGTGTACACCGGGGAGCTGTTTTTT
TRBV7-2	-	TRBJ2-3	CASSPWTEGKDTQYF	TGTGCCAGCAGCCCCTGGACAGAAGGAAAAGATACGCAGTATTTT
TRBV6-5	-	TRBJ1-5	CASRSRTSNQPQHF	TGTGCCAGCAGATCAAGGACAAGCAATCAGCCCCAGCATTTT
TRBV12-3/TRBV12-4	-	TRBJ1-2	CASSLRNYGYTF	TGTGCCAGCAGTTTAAGGAACTATGGCTACACCTTC
TRBV29-1	-	TRBJ1-2	CSVASSGPPLWGYGYTF	TGCAGCGTTGCTTCATCCGGGCCTCCTCTCTGGGGCTATGGCTACACCTTC
TRBV4-1	-	TRBJ1-6	CASSQEGGSAPLHF	TGCGCCAGCAGCCAAGAGGGGGGGAGTGCACCCCTCCACTTT
TRBV25-1	-	TRBJ1-4	CASCARGATNEKLFF	TGTGCCAGCTGCGCGAGGGGGGCAACTAATGAAAAACTGTTTTTT
TRBV7-9	TRBD1	TRBJ1-6	CASSKLGTGFSPLHF	TGTGCCAGCAGCAAACTCGGGACAGGGTTTTCACCCCTCCACTTT
TRBV19	-	TRBJ1-1	CASSMGFRGGSDTEAFF	TGTGCCAGTAGTATGGGCTTTAGGGGGGGGTCGGACACTGAAGCTTTCTTT
TRBV4-1	-	TRBJ1-6	CASSQGGAMDSPLHF	TGCGCCAGCAGCCAGGGGGGGGCAATGGATTCACCCCTCCACTTT
TRBV5-6	TRBD1	TRBJ2-7	CASSLVRQGGYEQYF	TGTGCCAGCAGCTTGGTTAGACAGGGGGGTTACGAGCAGTACTTC
TRBV21-1	-	TRBJ2-7	CPRTGELYEQYF	TGCCCCCGTACGGGGGAACTTTACGAGCAGTACTTC
TRBV7-9	TRBD1	TRBJ1-2	CASSRGTGVYGYTF	TGTGCCAGCAGCCGTGGGACAGGGGTGTATGGCTACACCTTC
TRBV2	-	TRBJ1-1	CASSPEQGRNTEAFF	TGTGCCAGCAGCCCCGAGCAGGGACGGAACACTGAAGCTTTCTTT
TRBV6-5	-	TRBJ1-1	CATRDRTNTEAFF	TGTGCCACCCGGGACCGCACGAACACTGAAGCTTTCTTT
TRBV5-8	TRBD1	TRBJ1-5	CASHFRDRDQPQHF	TGTGCCAGCCATTTCCGGGACAGGGATCAGCCCCAGCATTTT
TRBV7-8	-	TRBJ2-1	CASSPGTYYNEQFF	TGTGCCAGCAGCCCAGGGACTTACTACAATGAGCAGTTCTTC
TRBV5-8	-	TRBJ1-1	CASSWGRGGTEAFF	TGTGCCAGCAGCTGGGGGCGGGGGGGCACTGAAGCTTTCTTT
TRBV5-1	-	TRBJ1-1	CASKGEGHPNTEAFF	TGCGCCAGCAAAGGAGAGGGACACCCGAACACTGAAGCTTTCTTT
TRBV5-4	-	TRBJ2-7	CASSPGLARPEQYF	TGTGCCAGCAGCCCGGGGCTAGCGAGGCCCGAGCAGTACTTC